Below, one T cell receptor beta chain is given with its context. This record comes from a study of blood T cell repertoires in COVID-19. Overall study context: Researchers got acute and convalescent COVID-19 samples from the United States, Italy and Spain.

TCRdb's table, derived via immunoSEQ multiplex PCR, lists solely in-frame clones and lacks some. The sample lists 210,000 or so clones; nearly 90% were seen once. Trimming took off 0 bases at V and 2 bases at J, with 11 bases between the two ends. The length of the CDR3 is 15 residues. CDR1 and CDR2 (germline): LGHNA, YNFKEQ. The sequence derives from a man aged 30 to 39 who had recovered from COVID-19. Sequenced material: PBMCs or T cells enriched from blood (not recorded which). This rearrangement joins TRBV4-2 to TRBJ2-7; D unclear. The CDR3 loop is CASSQDLERAYEQYF. CDR3 DNA sequence: TGTGCCAGCAGCCAAGATCTTGAGCGAGCCTACGAGCAGTACTTC.